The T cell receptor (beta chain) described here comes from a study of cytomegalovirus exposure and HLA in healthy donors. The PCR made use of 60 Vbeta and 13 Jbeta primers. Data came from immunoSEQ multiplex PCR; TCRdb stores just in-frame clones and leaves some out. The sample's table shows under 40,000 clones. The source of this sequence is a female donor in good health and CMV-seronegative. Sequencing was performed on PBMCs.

The CDR3 is CASSLDGGLGDTQYF. The CDR3 nucleotides are TGTGCCAGCAGCTTAGACGGGGGGCTGGGAGATACGCAGTATTTT. This rearrangement joins TRBV7-2 to TRBJ2-3; tentative D call: TRBD2 (7 bases). Trimming took off 1 base at V and 5 bases at J, with 13 bases between the two ends. This CDR3 is built from 15 residues. Germline CDR1 SGHTA, CDR2 FQGNSA.